This TCR beta chain is from a study of T cell responses to AZD1222 COVID-19 vaccine. General study results and limits: Unmutated variant regions reportedly attract nearly half of all spike-specific TCRs. White British people made up most donors, females outnumbered males, and clonal diversity was possibly underestimated. Every sample of the repertoires postdated the peak T cell response. Spike-specific TCR breadth rose after two AZD1222 doses, and depth rose as well.

This CDR3 region has 15 residues. The junction had 6 bases not matched to a gene; V was cut back by 8 bases and J by 3 bases. The germline V gene encodes CDR1 LGHDT and CDR2 YNNKEL (reference sequence). Generated by immunoSEQ multiplex PCR, the TCRdb table keeps only in-frame clones and is missing some. The sample holds 200,000 to 250,000 clones, about 92% seen once. About this clone: Its antigen is not known.

The chain joins TRBV3-1 (or the pseudogene TRBV3-2) to TRBJ2-1; 11 positions match TRBD2. The sample in question was peripheral blood, obtained on day 0 of MenACWY control vaccination. The receptor's source is an adult in good health. This CDR3 is CASSLTSGNYNEQFF. CDR3 sequence (DNA): TGTGCCAGCTCTTTGACTAGCGGGAACTACAATGAGCAGTTCTTC.